Presented here are 10 T cell receptor beta chains from one specimen sequenced in a study of monozygotic twins with inflammatory bowel disease. TCRdb reprocessed the 5' RACE reads; each CDR3 protein has one entry and no DNA is given. Its clone listing holds over 150,000 distinct CDR3 sequences. The specimen was blood. These receptors all come from a human donor with ulcerative colitis or Crohn's disease, or a healthy co-twin of an affected twin (not recorded which).

The gene calls are TRBV29-1 and TRBJ2-1; TCRdb's D gene call, TRBD1, goes unchecked for lack of DNA. The CDR3 has 13 amino acids. Germline V gives CDR1 SQVTM, CDR2 ANQGSEA. The CDR3 here is CSVDGGKRGEQFF.

The chain couples TRBV5-1 to TRBJ2-1; without DNA, the TCRdb call of TRBD2 cannot be checked. CDR1 and CDR2 from the germline V gene are SGHRS and YFSETQ. The CDR3 has 16 residues. The CDR3: CASSLALAGGNNEQFF.

This chain uses TRBV5-1 with TRBJ1-1; without DNA, the TCRdb call of TRBD1 cannot be checked. The CDR3 totals 15 residues. CDR1 is SGHRS and CDR2 is YFSETQ in the germline V gene. This CDR3 reads CASRNMDRLNTEAFF.

V gene TRBV5-1 combines with J gene TRBJ2-1. The germline CDR1 and CDR2 sequences are SGHRS and YFSETQ. The CDR3 consists of 13 residues. The CDR3 sequence is CASSWDSYNEQFF.

This sequence joins TRBV5-1 and TRBJ2-1; the TCRdb call, TRBD2, lacks DNA for checking. The CDR3 totals 17 residues. Germline assignment: CDR1 SGHRS and CDR2 YFSETQ. Here the CDR3 reads CASSIGLAGGPGHEQFF.

V is TRBV28 and J is TRBJ2-3; absent DNA, TCRdb's TRBD1 call cannot be checked. The CDR3 contains 15 residues. Germline CDR1 MDHEN, CDR2 SYDVKM. The CDR3 reads CASTRRTGATDTQYF.

This chain uses TRBV7-9 with TRBJ1-1. The germline CDR1 and CDR2 sequences are SEHNR and FQNEAQ (reference sequence). The CDR3 sequence is 14 residues long. The CDR3 sequence: CASSSSRLNTEAFF.

The chain recombines TRBV5-5 with TRBJ1-2; TCRdb selects TRBD1, and the lack of DNA leaves this call unchecked. The germline CDR1 and CDR2 sequences are SGHKS and YYEKEE (reference sequence). CDR3 length: 12 residues. The CDR3 loop reads CASSLEGYGYTF.

CDR3 sequence: CASSFGNEQFF. V usage is TRBV6-2 or TRBV6-3 and J usage is TRBJ2-1. Germline-derived CDR1 and CDR2 are MNHEY and SVGEGT. The CDR3 covers 11 residues.

The rearrangement joins TRBV12-3 or TRBV12-4 to TRBJ2-7; without DNA, the TCRdb call of TRBD1 cannot be checked. CDR3 length equals 16 residues. CDR3 amino acids: CASSSARQGACYEQYF.